This TCR beta chain was identified in a study of tumor and adjacent non-tumor tissue in lung cancer. Whole-study context: The cohort had about twelve adenocarcinoma, a couple of squamous cell and 1 small cell patients. Stage I to III disease affected roughly ten men and roughly five women aged about 31 to 85.

On this clonotype itself: What it binds is not known.

This sample's RNA came from whole unsorted tissue. Trimming stripped 4 bases from V and 7 bases from J, with 18 bases between. The CDR3 is 14 amino acids. CDR1 and CDR2 from the germline V gene are DFQATT and SNEGSKA (reference sequence). Three rounds of nested PCR, following a modified ARM-PCR protocol, produced the TCRbeta library. TCRdb re-derived calls from the multiplex PCR reads in MiXCR, one entry per CDR3 protein. The table lists 95,000 to 150,000 distinct CDR3 sequences, 66% of them singletons. Overall study results and limits: Tumor repertoires had a smaller top 100 clone share than normal lung. Higher tumor TCR diversity was associated with shorter survival.

The clonotype was recovered from a man younger than 40 with non-small cell lung cancer. Source material: lung tumor tissue. V usage is TRBV20-1 and J usage is TRBJ2-3; D remains unclear. CDR3: CSATSDRAVNTQYF. As DNA, the CDR3 is TGCAGTGCTACTTCTGATAGGGCTGTTAATACGCAGTATTTT.